This T cell receptor (beta chain) derives from a study of T cell responses to AZD1222 COVID-19 vaccine. Study conclusions and caveats: Most donors were white British, females outnumbered males, and clonal diversity was possibly underestimated. Repertoire sampling occurred only after the peak T cell response.

A remark on this clone: Its antigen is as yet unknown.

TCRdb's table, derived via immunoSEQ multiplex PCR, lists solely in-frame clones and lacks some. In the table there are around 130,000 clones, approximately 94% of which are singletons. This material consisted of peripheral blood, taken on day 0 of AZD1222 vaccination. This clonotype was obtained from an adult in good health.

CDR3 sequence (DNA): TGCGCCAGCAGCTTCAACAGGGGGCTTGAAAAACTGTTTTTT. This codes for CASSFNRGLEKLFF. V gene TRBV5-1 combines with J gene TRBJ1-4; TRBD1 agrees at 9 bases. The trim removed 2 bases at V and 7 bases at J, leaving 3 bases unmatched. The germline V gene has CDR1 SGHRS and CDR2 YFSETQ. The CDR3 runs 14 residues.